Described below is a single TCR beta chain sequence and its context. Its cognate antigen is unknown. The sample comes from a study of T cells expressing NK-cell markers. Notes on the study in general: It was still unclear whether expanded NKG2C+ T cell clones were HCMV specific. In several donors, dominant NKG2C+ clonotypes were roughly 1.0-8% of CD8+ T cells.

The germline V gene has CDR1 SNHLY and CDR2 FYNNEI. The CDR3 contains 14 residues. The TCR beta cDNA came from 5'RACE template switching with UMIs. One entry per CDR3 protein, without DNA, is what TCRdb gives after re-calling the 5' RACE reads. In all, the sample yields about 260,000 distinct CDR3 sequences. This chain uses TRBV2 with TRBJ2-2; lacking DNA, the TRBD1 call made by TCRdb goes unchecked. The sequenced material came from blood T cells: a sorted CD56 or NKG2C T cell subset, CD4+ or CD8+ T cells, or bulk PBMC T cells (not recorded which). This TCR was recovered from a man between 18 and 35 years old in good health. Here the CDR3 reads CASTRDRGTGELFF.